These 14 T cell receptor beta chains share one sample of origin, sequenced in a study of blood T cell repertoires in COVID-19. Assay used: immunoSEQ multiplex PCR; TCRdb lists only in-frame clones, some missing. The repertoire holds 50,000 or so clones, with 90% as singletons. What was sequenced was peripheral blood. The receptors originated from a woman older than 75 with acute or convalescent COVID-19.

V and J are TRBV15 and TRBJ1-1; 7 nucleotides line up with TRBD1. Losses at the gene ends were 7 bases for V and 5 bases for J; bases not matched to a gene: 10. Per the germline V gene, CDR1 is LNHNV and CDR2 is YYDKDF (reference sequence). CDR3 size: 14 residues. Here the CDR3 reads CATTRDSSGTEAFF. CDR3 bases: TGTGCCACCACCCGGGACAGCTCAGGGACTGAAGCTTTCTTT.

The chain uses TRBV5-1 and TRBJ1-1; 7 bases are a match to TRBD1. CDR3 size: 14 residues. The trim removed 0 bases at V and 2 bases at J, leaving 1 base unmatched. CDR1 is SGHRS, CDR2 YFSETQ, per germline. Here the CDR3 reads CASSLDRGNTEAFF. The CDR3 coding sequence is TGCGCCAGCAGCTTGGACAGGGGAAACACTGAAGCTTTCTTT.

V gene TRBV2 combines with J gene TRBJ1-6; maybe TRBD1 (5 bases). CDR3 length equals 14 residues. The germline V and J ends were trimmed by 6 bases and 3 bases, with 9 bases remaining between them. Germline V CDR1 and CDR2: SNHLY, FYNNEI. Written as DNA, the CDR3 is TGTGCCAGCAGAGGGGAGGGCTATAATTCACCCCTCCACTTT. Translated, it gives CASRGEGYNSPLHF.

The rearrangement links TRBV11-3 to TRBJ2-3; D possibly corresponds to TRBD2 (5 bases). The germline gives CDR1 SGHNT, CDR2 YENEEA. CDR3 size: 14 residues. The germline V and J ends were trimmed by 2 bases and 2 bases, with 8 bases remaining between them. The CDR3 protein is CASSLTRSTDTQYF. The CDR3 nucleotides read TGTGCCAGCAGCTTAACTAGGTCCACAGATACGCAGTATTTT.

This chain uses TRBV13 with TRBJ2-1; D is unclear. This CDR3 has 18 amino acids. CDR1 PRHDT and CDR2 FYEKMQ come from the germline V gene (reference sequence). Trimming took 5 bases from V and 5 from J, leaving 25 bases between them. The CDR3 spells CASSPLIVLPNIDNEQFF. CDR3 in DNA: TGTGCCAGCAGCCCTCTTATTGTACTCCCGAATATCGACAATGAGCAGTTCTTC.

The chain carries TRBV30 and TRBJ1-2; 9 bases match TRBD1. The ends lost 3 bases at V and 3 bases at J; junction bases unmatched: 8. Per germline, CDR1 GTSNPN and CDR2 SVGIG (reference sequence). This CDR3 is built from 15 residues. CDR3 in DNA: TGTGCCTGGAGCTCCCCGGGACAGGGTGACTATGGCTACACCTTC. Translated, it gives CAWSSPGQGDYGYTF.

The rearrangement joins TRBV2 to TRBJ2-6; 12 bases match TRBD2. The ends lost 8 bases at V and 0 bases at J; junction bases unmatched: 11. The CDR3 runs to 19 residues. Germline assignment: CDR1 SNHLY and CDR2 FYNNEI. CDR3 loop: CASHGAMTSGSSGANVLTF. The CDR3 DNA sequence: TGTGCCAGCCACGGGGCAATGACTAGCGGGAGCTCTGGGGCCAACGTCCTGACTTTC.

The rearrangement joins TRBV5-6 to TRBJ1-1; D ambiguous. Trimming removed 4 bases from V and 1 base from J, with 8 bases in between. The CDR3 is made up of 13 amino acids. CDR1 and CDR2 from the germline V gene are SGHDT and YYEEEE. The CDR3 protein is CASSREENTEAFF. DNA of the CDR3: TGTGCCAGCAGCCGCGAAGAGAACACTGAAGCTTTCTTT.

This chain links TRBV5-1 with TRBJ2-5, with 10 bases identical to TRBD1. Losses at the gene ends were 0 bases for V and 3 bases for J; bases not matched to a gene: 2. The CDR3 loop spans 15 amino acids. Germline V gives CDR1 SGHRS, CDR2 YFSETQ. This CDR3 reads CASSLVGTGEETQYF. The CDR3 DNA sequence: TGCGCCAGCAGCTTGGTGGGGACAGGGGAAGAGACCCAGTACTTC. The full variable domain, rest sourced from reference TRBV5-1 and TRBJ2-5, is KAGVTQTPRYLIKTRGQQVTLSCSPISGHRSVSWYQQTPGQGLQFLFEYFSETQRNKGNFPGRFSGRQFSNSRSEMNVSTLELGDSALYLCASSLVGTGEETQYFGPGTRLLVL.

The genes are TRBV5-1 and TRBJ1-3; 8 bases map to TRBD1. There are 15 residues in the CDR3. Germline-derived CDR1 and CDR2 are SGHRS and YFSETQ. The V gene end was trimmed by 1 base and the J gene end by 4 bases; junction bases not matched to a gene: 4. The CDR3 is CASSLHGQGGNTIYF. In DNA, the CDR3 is TGCGCCAGCAGCTTGCATGGACAGGGAGGAAACACCATATATTTT.

The chain joins TRBV4-3 to TRBJ2-1; a possible D gene is TRBD2 (6 bases). V gave up 0 bases and J gave up 10 bases, with 19 bases separating them. Germline values: CDR1 LGHNA, CDR2 YSLEER. CDR3 length: 16 amino acids. CDR3 bases: TGCGCCAGCAGCCAAGACCGCGTCACTGGAGGAGGGGAGCAGTTCTTC. Protein sequence: CASSQDRVTGGGEQFF.

The chain combines TRBV24-1 with TRBJ2-2; 7 bases align to TRBD2. CDR1 and CDR2 from the germline V gene are KGHDR and SFDVKD. This CDR3 spans 16 amino acids. Losses at the gene ends were 5 bases for V and 1 base for J; bases not matched to a gene: 6. CDR3 amino acids: CATSAYPSGNTGELFF. DNA of the CDR3: TGTGCCACCAGTGCGTACCCTAGCGGGAACACCGGGGAGCTGTTTTTT.

The J gene is TRBJ2-5, the V gene TRBV10-3; TRBD2 matches at 10 bases. The CDR3 is 17 amino acids. Trimming cost V 3 bases and J 1 base; bases outside gene matches: 8. The germline gives CDR1 ENHRY, CDR2 SYGVKD. CDR3 residues: CAISDKAVAGGQETQYF. The CDR3 region has the DNA TGTGCCATCAGTGACAAAGCGGTAGCGGGAGGCCAAGAGACCCAGTACTTC.

The chain couples TRBV5-1 to TRBJ2-2, with D maybe TRBD2 (6 bases). The V and J ends lost 4 bases and 0 bases respectively, with 10 bases between them. Germline CDR1 reads SGHRS; CDR2 reads YFSETQ. CDR3 length equals 15 residues. This CDR3 is CASSLSGANTGELFF. DNA of the CDR3: TGCGCCAGCAGCCTTAGCGGAGCGAACACCGGGGAGCTGTTTTTT.